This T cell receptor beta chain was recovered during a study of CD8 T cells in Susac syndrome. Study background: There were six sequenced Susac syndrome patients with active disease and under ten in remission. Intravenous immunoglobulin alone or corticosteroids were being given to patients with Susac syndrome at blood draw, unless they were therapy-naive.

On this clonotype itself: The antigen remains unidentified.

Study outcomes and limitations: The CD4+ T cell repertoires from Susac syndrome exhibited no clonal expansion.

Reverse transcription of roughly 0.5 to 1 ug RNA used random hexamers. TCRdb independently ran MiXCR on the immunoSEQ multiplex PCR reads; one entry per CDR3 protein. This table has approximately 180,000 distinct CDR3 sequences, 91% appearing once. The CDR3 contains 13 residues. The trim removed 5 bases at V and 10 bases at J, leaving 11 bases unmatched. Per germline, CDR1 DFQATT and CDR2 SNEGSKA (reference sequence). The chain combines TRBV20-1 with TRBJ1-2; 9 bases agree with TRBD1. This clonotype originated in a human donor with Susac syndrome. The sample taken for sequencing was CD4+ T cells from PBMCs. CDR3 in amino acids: CSAQQGQGNAYTF. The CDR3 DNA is TGCAGTGCTCAGCAAGGACAGGGGAATGCCTACACCTTC.